These 14 T cell receptor beta chains originate from one sample sequenced in a study of T cell clones after liver transplantation. Some clones are missing from TCRdb's copy, which holds only in-frame ones; the method was immunoSEQ multiplex PCR. The profile shows 49,000 or so clones, 65% to 80% of them singletons. Specimen: CD4+ T cells from blood, collected more than 53 months after liver transplant. These receptors all stem from a human patient who received a liver transplant. A share of the T cells may be of graft donor origin.

The sample holds one count of this clone. CDR3 coding DNA: TGTGCCAGCAGCTTAATGGAAGGGGCGAGCCTCCACTTT. It is translated as CASSLMEGASLHF. The gene calls are TRBV11-3 and TRBJ1-6; tentative D call: TRBD1 (5 bases). The V and J ends lost 2 bases and 15 bases respectively, with 14 bases between them. The CDR3 runs to 13 residues. The germline gives CDR1 SGHNT, CDR2 YENEEA. The variable domain in full, completed from reference TRBV11-3 and TRBJ1-6, reads EAGVVQSPRYKIIEKKQPVAFWCNPISGHNTLYWYLQNLGQGPELLIRYENEEAVDDSQLPKDRFSAERLKGVDSTLKIQPAELGDSAVYLCASSLMEGASLHFGNGTRLTVT.

This clone came up a few times. V gene TRBV5-1 combines with J gene TRBJ1-2, with D perhaps TRBD1 (6 bases). In germline, CDR1 is SGHRS, CDR2 YFSETQ. V was pared by 0 bases and J by 6 bases, with 15 bases between. The CDR3 loop spans 15 amino acids. The chain's CDR3 is CASSLAPGTINGYTF. The CDR3 nucleotides read TGCGCCAGCAGCTTGGCCCCCGGGACAATCAATGGCTACACCTTC.

This chain joins TRBV2 and TRBJ1-5; 7 bases agree with TRBD1. J gave up 2 bases and V 3 bases, and 1 base lay outside the gene matches. CDR3 length: 14 residues. Germline values: CDR1 SNHLY, CDR2 FYNNEI. This CDR3 is CASSDDRGNQPQHF. The DNA of the CDR3 is TGTGCCAGCAGTGATGACAGGGGCAATCAGCCCCAGCATTTT.

J is TRBJ1-5 and V is TRBV28; TRBD1 matches at 9 bases. Losses at the gene ends were 6 bases for V and 5 bases for J; bases not matched to a gene: 8. The germline CDR1 and CDR2 sequences are MDHEN and SYDVKM. The CDR3 has 15 amino acids. Here the CDR3 reads CASSQVWTGDQPQHF. CDR3 coding DNA: TGTGCCAGCAGCCAAGTATGGACAGGGGATCAGCCCCAGCATTTT.

This clone was picked up one time. The rearrangement joins TRBV19 to TRBJ2-7; 10 nucleotides align to TRBD1. The CDR3 loop spans 14 amino acids. Trimming at V came to 5 bases and at J to 5 bases, leaving 6 bases not matched to a gene. Germline V gene data show CDR1 as LNHDA and CDR2 as SQIVND (reference sequence). The CDR3 sequence is CASSPRTGGDEQYF. The CDR3, as DNA: TGTGCCAGTAGTCCGCGGACAGGGGGGGACGAGCAGTACTTC.

V gene TRBV7-8 combines with J gene TRBJ2-2; D not certain. V was shortened by 0 bases and J by 4 bases, with 3 bases between the two germline ends. Germline V lookup: CDR1 SGHVS, CDR2 FQNEAQ. The CDR3 has 13 residues. CDR3: CASSLAATGELFF. The CDR3 bases are TGTGCCAGCAGCTTAGCCGCCACCGGGGAGCTGTTTTTT.

V usage is TRBV28 and J usage is TRBJ1-2, with D tentatively TRBD1 (5 bases). The V and J ends lost 11 bases and 2 bases respectively, with 12 bases between them. The germline V gene has CDR1 MDHEN and CDR2 SYDVKM. The CDR3 loop spans 12 amino acids. CDR3 DNA: TGTGCCGTCAGGGCAGGGAACTATGGCTACACCTTC. This encodes CAVRAGNYGYTF.

The chain joins TRBV28 to TRBJ1-1; D possibly corresponds to TRBD1 (5 bases). The CDR3 is 11 amino acids. CDR1 MDHEN and CDR2 SYDVKM come from the germline V gene. V was clipped by 11 bases and J by 6 bases, with 13 bases between them. Here the CDR3 reads CAEPRDPEAFF. The CDR3 coding sequence is TGTGCCGAACCCAGGGACCCTGAAGCTTTCTTT.

This chain uses TRBV7-3 with TRBJ2-7; D gene ambiguous. Trimming removed 2 bases from V and 0 bases from J, with 5 bases in between. There are 13 residues in the CDR3. In germline, CDR1 is SGHTA, CDR2 FQGTGA. Written as DNA, the CDR3 is TGTGCCAGCAGCTTAGGGAACTCCTACGAGCAGTACTTC. Its translation: CASSLGNSYEQYF.

V gene TRBV11-3 combines with J gene TRBJ2-1, with D perhaps assigned TRBD1 or TRBD2 (5 bases each). V was pared by 5 bases and J by 0 bases, with 11 bases between. The CDR3 is made up of 15 amino acids. CDR1 and CDR2 from the germline V gene are SGHNT and YENEEA. DNA for the CDR3: TGTGCCAGCAGCAGGGGAGTCCTCTCCTACAATGAGCAGTTCTTC. This sequence encodes CASSRGVLSYNEQFF.

This clone was seen only a few times. J is TRBJ2-7 and V is TRBV29-1; tentatively, D is TRBD1 (7 bases). The CDR3 sequence is 13 residues long. CDR1 and CDR2 (germline): SQVTM, ANQGSEA. Trimming removed 2 bases from V and 4 bases from J, with 12 bases in between. The CDR3 DNA follows: TGCAGCGTTGAAAGTCAGGGGGGTTACGAGCAGTACTTC. Encoded protein: CSVESQGGYEQYF.

The chain is built from TRBV7-3 and TRBJ2-3, with 9 bases fitting TRBD1. Germline V gene sequence: CDR1 SGHTA, CDR2 FQGTGA. Germline trimming cut 4 bases from V and 3 bases from J; bases unmatched to any gene: 2. The CDR3 has 14 amino acids. CDR3 in amino acids: CASSSGQGTDTQYF. In DNA form, the CDR3 reads TGTGCCAGCAGCTCGGGACAGGGAACAGATACGCAGTATTTT.

The rearrangement uses TRBV30 and TRBJ2-2; D call uncertain. Germline-derived CDR1 and CDR2 are GTSNPN and SVGIG (reference sequence). The length of the CDR3 is 13 residues. Trimming pared 2 bases from V and 0 bases from J, leaving 4 bases between. The CDR3 nucleotides read TGTGCCTGGAGTTTTGCGAACACCGGGGAGCTGTTTTTT. It codes for CAWSFANTGELFF. The variable domain in full, with the rest retrieved from reference TRBV30 and TRBJ2-2, is SQTIHQWPATLVQPVGSPLSLECTVEGTSNPNLYWYRQAAGRGLQLLFYSVGIGQISSEVPQNLSASRPQDRQFILSSKKLLLSDSGFYLCAWSFANTGELFFGEGSRLTVL.

CDR3 residues: CASSLRWLDRPNSPLHF. The CDR3 DNA sequence: TGTGCCAGCAGTTTAAGGTGGCTCGACAGACCTAATTCACCCCTCCACTTT. The chain couples TRBV27 to TRBJ1-6; maybe TRBD1 (5 bases). The CDR3 extends over 17 amino acids. V gave up 2 bases and J gave up 6 bases, with 17 bases separating them. Germline-derived CDR1 and CDR2 are MNHEY and SMNVEV (reference sequence).